This T cell receptor (beta chain) was identified during a study of post-analysis software for immune sequencing data. At the level of the study: The disease courses covered relapsing-remitting, secondary progressive and progressive-relapsing multiple sclerosis. General study findings and limits: Strong same-batch co-clustering of samples appeared with F measure clustering. Multiple sclerosis was associated with a significant reduction in normalized Chao1 diversity relative to controls.

Note on this clonotype: Antigen unknown.

Unique molecular identifiers had been added to the TCR beta cDNA libraries. The yield from roughly 1 to 10 million T cells was roughly 500,000 cDNA molecules in total. TCRdb reprocessed the PCR reads via MiXCR and lists one record per CDR3 protein. The sample lists 740,000 or so distinct CDR3 sequences; under 70% were seen once. The sample consisted of blood. This TCR derives from a girl between 10 and 17 years old with multiple sclerosis.

CDR3 sequence reads: CASSLTGGHTDTQYF. CDR3 DNA: TGTGCCAGCAGCTTGACAGGGGGGCACACAGATACGCAGTATTTT. The chain joins TRBV7-9 to TRBJ2-3, with 9 bases lining up with TRBD1. The ends lost 3 bases at V and 2 bases at J; junction bases unmatched: 3. Germline V CDR1 and CDR2: SEHNR, FQNEAQ (reference sequence). The CDR3 totals 15 residues.